This is a list of T cell receptor beta chains from one sample in a study of blood T cell repertoires in COVID-19. Sequenced by immunoSEQ multiplex PCR; TCRdb stores in-frame clones only, minus some. The repertoire holds 100,000 to 150,000 clones, with 65% to 85% as singletons. The material sequenced was peripheral blood. Receptors originate from a young man with COVID-19, enrolled during active disease. Each CDR3 is given with its conserved first and last residue. D genes are given only for firm matches. The size field is filled for only some rows; it gives once, few, many or a size class.

clone_size,d_call,j_call,v_call,cdr3_aa,cdr3_nt
few,TRBD2,TRBJ2-3,TRBV18,CASSPGAGGFADTQYF,TGTGCCAGCTCTCCCGGAGCGGGAGGGTTCGCAGATACGCAGTATTTT
.,.,TRBJ1-2,TRBV18,CASSPTPTQGKYGYTF,TGTGCCAGCTCACCAACACCAACACAGGGAAAATATGGCTACACCTTC
.,.,TRBJ2-5,TRBV10-3,CAIRTEYQETQYF,TGTGCCATCAGGACAGAGTACCAAGAGACCCAGTACTTC
.,.,TRBJ2-3,TRBV5-4,CASSLAFDTQYF,TGTGCCAGCAGCTTGGCTTTCGATACGCAGTATTTT
.,.,TRBJ1-5,TRBV28,CASSLLMTGSNQPQHF,TGTGCCAGCAGTTTGCTCATGACAGGTAGCAATCAGCCCCAGCATTTT
.,TRBD1,TRBJ2-2,TRBV5-8,CASSPGQDTGELFF,TGTGCCAGCAGCCCCGGACAGGACACCGGGGAGCTGTTTTTT
few,TRBD1,TRBJ1-1,TRBV2,CASSLTGTEAFF,TGTGCCAGCAGTTTGACAGGGACTGAAGCTTTCTTT
.,.,TRBJ1-2,TRBV27,CASSYRGFGNYGYTF,TGTGCCAGCAGTTACCGCGGATTTGGTAACTATGGCTACACCTTC
once,.,TRBJ1-2,TRBV28,CASSFTVNYGYTF,TGTGCCAGCAGTTTTACAGTTAACTATGGCTACACCTTC
.,TRBD1,TRBJ1-6,TRBV6-5,CASRGGTDNSPLHF,TGTGCCAGCCGCGGAGGGACAGATAATTCACCCCTCCACTTT
.,TRBD1,TRBJ2-5,TRBV28,CASSLHRQGARGLSQYF,TGTGCCAGCAGTTTACACCGACAGGGGGCGCGAGGTTTGTCCCAGTACTTC
.,TRBD1,TRBJ1-1,TRBV6-1,CASSEGGQGMNTEAFF,TGTGCCAGCAGTGAAGGGGGACAGGGAATGAACACTGAAGCTTTCTTT
.,.,TRBJ2-1,TRBV29-1,CSVGGHRGLEQFF,TGCAGCGTTGGGGGCCACAGGGGACTTGAGCAGTTCTTC
.,.,TRBJ2-5,TRBV14,CASSQEMFGAGIQETQYF,TGTGCCAGCAGCCAAGAAATGTTCGGTGCGGGTATACAAGAGACCCAGTACTTC
.,TRBD2,TRBJ2-3,TRBV6-5,CASSYSGLAGTDTQYF,TGTGCCAGCAGTTACTCGGGACTAGCGGGTACAGATACGCAGTATTTT
.,.,TRBJ2-7,TRBV3-1/TRBV3-2,CASSQGTLSSYEQYF,TGTGCCAGCAGCCAAGGGACTTTGAGCTCCTACGAGCAGTACTTC
.,.,TRBJ2-2,TRBV30,CAWTGTGELFF,TGTGCCTGGACGGGCACCGGGGAGCTGTTTTTT
.,.,TRBJ1-4,TRBV3-1/TRBV3-2,CASSQAQTGINEKLFF,TGTGCCAGCAGCCAAGCTCAGACAGGCATTAATGAAAAACTGTTTTTT
few,TRBD1,TRBJ2-7,TRBV2,CASSTRQGREQYF,TGTGCCAGCAGTACGCGACAGGGACGGGAGCAGTACTTC
.,.,TRBJ1-4,TRBV27,CASSLERSANEKLFF,TGTGCCAGCAGTTTAGAAAGAAGCGCTAATGAAAAACTGTTTTTT
.,.,TRBJ1-3,TRBV11-2,CASSPLPVTSSGNTIYF,TGTGCCAGCAGCCCCCTCCCGGTCACTAGCTCTGGAAACACCATATATTTT
.,.,TRBJ1-2,TRBV19,CASSIEGGIGYGYTF,TGTGCCAGTAGTATAGAAGGGGGTATCGGCTATGGCTACACCTTC
once,.,TRBJ2-4,TRBV29-1,CSVQGRTENIQYF,TGCAGCGTTCAGGGGAGAACCGAAAACATTCAGTACTTC
.,TRBD1,TRBJ1-1,TRBV18,CASSRTGATEAFF,TGTGCCAGCTCACGTACAGGGGCCACTGAAGCTTTCTTT
.,TRBD1,TRBJ2-2,TRBV24-1,CATSDRQGSTGELFF,TGTGCCACCAGTGACCGACAGGGGAGCACCGGGGAGCTGTTTTTT
few,.,TRBJ2-7,TRBV5-1,CASSLAHRGANPYEQYF,TGCGCCAGCAGCTTGGCGCACCGGGGGGCCAACCCCTACGAGCAGTACTTC
.,TRBD1,TRBJ1-6,TRBV2,CATTGQDHNSPLHF,TGTGCCACCACTGGACAGGACCATAATTCACCCCTCCACTTT
few,.,TRBJ1-1,TRBV7-2,CASSGGVQEKAFF,TGTGCCAGCAGCGGAGGGGTACAGGAAAAAGCTTTCTTT